This T cell receptor beta chain was sequenced for a study of early T cells in non-severe SARS-CoV-2 infection. In the library, individual cDNA molecules carried attached unique molecular identifiers. One entry per CDR3 protein, called by TCRdb with MiXCR from the 5' RACE reads. Of 98,000 or so distinct CDR3 sequences in the sample, around 10% are singletons; the top ten hold 3% to 3.5%. The CDR3 consists of 14 residues. In this sample, this clonotype turned up a few times. The sequenced sample was whole blood. V and J are TRBV21-1 and TRBJ1-2; the table calls TRBD1, which could not be checked here. TRBV21-1 constitutes a pseudogene. The origin of this receptor is an adult who was a healthcare worker with PCR-confirmed SARS-CoV-2 infection or an uninfected control (not recorded which). CDR3 sequence (DNA): TGTGCCAGCAGCAATTTCGACAGGGGAAGTGGCTACACCTTC. Protein: CASSNFDRGSGYTF.